The next 2 T cell receptor beta chains were all read from a single sample in a study of blood T cell repertoires in COVID-19. The repertoire was sequenced with immunoSEQ multiplex PCR; TCRdb's copy has only in-frame clones and lacks some. The sample has hundreds of thousands of clones; roughly 87% are singletons. The sequenced sample was peripheral blood. These receptors were collected from a young man with active or convalescent COVID-19.

V and J are TRBV9 and TRBJ1-1; 8 bases line up with TRBD1. CDR1 and CDR2 from the germline V gene are SGDLS and YYNGEE. The CDR3 consists of 15 residues. Trimming cost V 2 bases and J 7 bases; bases outside gene matches: 10. In DNA form, the CDR3 reads TGTGCCAGCAGCGTCTACCCCGGGACAGGCAATGAAGCTTTCTTT. Translating it yields CASSVYPGTGNEAFF.

The gene calls are TRBV3-1 (or the pseudogene TRBV3-2) and TRBJ2-1; D unclear. The CDR3 is made up of 11 amino acids. Germline CDR1 LGHDT, CDR2 YNNKEL (reference sequence). Trimming pared 3 bases from V and 10 bases from J, leaving 7 bases between. The chain's CDR3 is CASSHNVEQFF. The CDR3 DNA follows: TGTGCCAGCAGCCACAATGTCGAGCAGTTCTTC.